These 30 T cell receptor beta chains were sequenced from one sample in a study of T cell repertoires in cytomegalovirus infection. Their antigens are not known. TCRdb re-analysed the reads in MiXCR, keeping a single row per CDR3 protein. The table shows some 350,000 distinct CDR3 sequences, with about 35% occurring only once. This material consisted of cultured PBMCs, taken from culture after CMV antigen stimulation. These receptors were obtained from a human donor in good health (CMV status not recorded). Some clones in this sample may be carry-over from other donors' samples.

This clonotype came up a few times. The gene calls are TRBV7-2 and TRBJ2-1, with D unclear. CDR1 and CDR2 from the germline V gene are SGHTA and FQGNSA. The CDR3 extends over 14 amino acids. Deletions cut 1 base from V and 12 bases from J, with 16 bases between. This chain's CDR3 is CASSLGFLPARQFF. The CDR3 nucleotides read TGTGCCAGCAGCTTAGGGTTCCTCCCCGCTCGGCAGTTCTTC.

The gene calls are TRBV7-2 and TRBJ2-1; 8 bases agree with TRBD2. Germline lookup yields CDR1 SGHTA and CDR2 FQGNSA. This CDR3 contains 15 residues. The V segment lost 5 bases and the J segment 9 bases; nucleotides outside the gene matches: 12. CDR3 DNA sequence: TGTGCCAGCAGCCACCGGGGGAGGGGACTAGGTGAGCAGTTCTTC. Encoded protein: CASSHRGRGLGEQFF.

This clonotype was found a few times. The chain employs TRBV6-5 and TRBJ2-7, with D possibly TRBD2 on 5 matching bases. V was trimmed by 0 bases and J by 1 base, leaving 7 bases between them. The CDR3 loop spans 14 amino acids. From germline, CDR1 is MNHEY and CDR2 SVGAGI. The CDR3 DNA reads as TGTGCCAGCAGTTACTCCGGCGGGTCCTACGAGCAGTACTTC. Translation: CASSYSGGSYEQYF.

Only a few counts were recorded for this clonotype. The chain employs TRBV12-3 or TRBV12-4 and TRBJ2-3; the match to TRBD1 covers 11 bases. The V gene end was trimmed by 6 bases and the J gene end by 7 bases; junction bases not matched to a gene: 6. The CDR3 runs 14 residues. This CDR3 is CASRTGTGGNTQYF. The CDR3 DNA reads as TGTGCCAGCAGGACCGGGACAGGGGGGAATACGCAGTATTTT.

The V and J genes are TRBV2 and TRBJ1-1; maybe TRBD1 (5 bases). Germline CDR1 and CDR2: SNHLY and FYNNEI. The CDR3 contains 13 residues. Trimming cost V 8 bases and J 0 bases, with 10 bases left between them. The CDR3 coding sequence is TGTGCCAGCGGGGGGACGATGAACACTGAAGCTTTCTTT. Amino acid sequence: CASGGTMNTEAFF.

The chain uses TRBV6-1 and TRBJ2-7, with 7 bases identical to TRBD1. Germline V gene data show CDR1 as MNHNS and CDR2 as SASEGT. J gave up 1 base and V 5 bases, and 5 bases lay outside the gene matches. This CDR3 region has 14 residues. The CDR3, as DNA: TGTGCCAGCAGTTACACGGACAGGTCCTACGAGCAGTACTTC. Translation: CASSYTDRSYEQYF.

The chain recombines TRBV4-3 with TRBJ2-2, with D uncertain. Between the trimmed V and J ends, which lost 0 bases and 6 bases, there was a span of 8 bases. The CDR3 extends over 14 amino acids. The germline V gene has CDR1 LGHNA and CDR2 YSLEER. The CDR3 loop is CASSQEGSSGELFF. DNA of the CDR3: TGCGCCAGCAGCCAAGAGGGCAGCTCCGGGGAGCTGTTTTTT.

The rearrangement joins TRBV15 to TRBJ2-3; D is perhaps TRBD2 (5 bases). V lost 2 bases and J 3 bases, leaving 18 bases between the germline ends. The CDR3 contains 17 residues. Per the germline V gene, CDR1 is LNHNV and CDR2 is YYDKDF (reference sequence). Here the CDR3 reads CATSRLALGSGTDTQYF. CDR3 coding DNA: TGTGCCACCAGCAGATTAGCGCTAGGGAGTGGAACAGATACGCAGTATTTT.

About this clonotype itself: A single base separates this from a much larger clone, so it may be a read error. Because it lacks the conserved phenylalanine or tryptophan at the end, this CDR3 is likely a read error. V usage is TRBV24-1 and J usage is TRBJ1-6; D is ambiguous. CDR3 length equals 13 residues. The ends were cut back, 5 bases at V and 4 bases at J, with 5 bases in the middle. Germline V gene sequence: CDR1 KGHDR, CDR2 SFDVKD. The CDR3 region has the DNA TGTGCCACCAGTGTTGGATATAATTCACCCCTCCACTTA. Encoded protein: CATSVGYNSPLHL.

J is TRBJ2-2 and V is TRBV11-2, with D perhaps TRBD1 or TRBD2 (5 bases each). Germline assignment: CDR1 SGHAT and CDR2 FQNNGV. V was clipped by 1 base and J by 15 bases, with 21 bases between them. This CDR3 comprises 15 residues. CDR3: CASSLGSGPLSLMFF. CDR3 sequence (DNA): TGTGCCAGCAGCTTAGGTTCGGGACCCCTATCGTTGATGTTTTTT.

This clonotype has at least ten counts. The chain uses TRBV6-1 and TRBJ1-5, with D possibly TRBD1 on 5 matching bases. V lost 7 bases and J lost 5, with 15 bases in between. This CDR3 has 14 residues. Germline V lookup: CDR1 MNHNS, CDR2 SASEGT. CDR3 sequence (DNA): TGTGCCAGCACCCCTGACAGAACTGATCAGCCCCAGCATTTT. It translates to CASTPDRTDQPQHF.

The rearrangement uses TRBV15 and TRBJ1-2; no firm D call. Trimming left V 3 bases short and J 4 bases short, with 12 bases between. CDR1 is LNHNV and CDR2 is YYDKDF in the germline V gene (reference sequence). CDR3 length equals 14 residues. The CDR3 DNA is TGTGCCACCAGCAGCGACCGGGTTGCCTATGGCTACACCTTC. As protein: CATSSDRVAYGYTF. The entire variable domain, with the rest obtained from reference TRBV15 and TRBJ1-2, is as follows: DAMVIQNPRYQVTQFGKPVTLSCSQTLNHNVMYWYQQKSSQAPKLLFHYYDKDFNNEADTPDNFQSRRPNTSFCFLDIRSPGLGDTAMYLCATSSDRVAYGYTFGSGTRLTVV.

Within the sample, this clonotype is medium-sized. The rearrangement joins TRBV7-2 to TRBJ2-1; 7 nucleotides line up with TRBD2. The CDR3 is 16 amino acids. After removal of 5 bases from V and 3 bases from J, the junction contained 10 bases not matched to a gene. Germline assignment: CDR1 SGHTA and CDR2 FQGNSA. CDR3 coding DNA: TGTGCCAGCAGCCTGACTGGCGGGAGTAACTACAATGAGCAGTTCTTC. Protein sequence: CASSLTGGSNYNEQFF.

This chain uses TRBV19 with TRBJ2-2; 14 bases fit TRBD2. The CDR3 length is 16 residues. Trimming cost V 8 bases and J 5 bases; bases outside gene matches: 7. In germline, CDR1 is LNHDA, CDR2 SQIVND (reference sequence). The CDR3 protein is CASVPGLAGDTGELFF. CDR3 in DNA: TGTGCCAGTGTACCGGGACTAGCGGGAGATACCGGGGAGCTGTTTTTT.

The rearrangement uses TRBV4-1 and TRBJ1-1, with D perhaps matching TRBD1 (6 bases). Germline CDR1 MGHRA, CDR2 YSYEKL. V shed 6 bases and J shed 0 bases, with 14 bases lying between them. This CDR3 has 15 amino acids. CDR3 in DNA: TGCGCCAGCAGTCTAACGGGACATTTGAACACTGAAGCTTTCTTT. Its translation is CASSLTGHLNTEAFF.

The genes are TRBV6-2 or TRBV6-3 and TRBJ2-7; 9 nucleotides agree with TRBD2. The germline V gene encodes CDR1 MNHEY and CDR2 SVGEGT. The CDR3 consists of 15 residues. V lost 0 bases, J lost 5 bases, and 5 bases stayed unmatched. This CDR3 reads CASSYSRLAGDEQYV. The CDR3 region has the DNA TGTGCCAGCAGTTACTCGCGTTTAGCGGGAGACGAGCAGTACGTC.

V usage is TRBV7-2 and J usage is TRBJ2-3; D is unclear. The CDR3 runs 17 residues. The germline V and J ends were trimmed by 4 bases and 4 bases, with 21 bases remaining between them. In germline, CDR1 is SGHTA, CDR2 FQGNSA. The CDR3 nucleotides are TGTGCCAGCAGCTCACCCCGGACCTGGACCGATTCAGATACGCAGTATTTT. It is translated as CASSSPRTWTDSDTQYF. The whole variable domain, filled in from reference TRBV7-2 and TRBJ2-3, reads GAGVSQSPSNKVTEKGKDVELRCDPISGHTALYWYRQSLGQGLEFLIYFQGNSAPDKSGLPSDRFSAERTGGSVSTLTIQRTQQEDSAVYLCASSSPRTWTDSDTQYFGPGTRLTVL.

J is TRBJ2-3 and V is TRBV4-1; the match to TRBD1 covers 7 bases. This CDR3 region has 15 residues. The junction had 3 bases not matched to a gene; V was cut back by 2 bases and J by 1 base. Germline V gives CDR1 MGHRA, CDR2 YSYEKL. CDR3 residues: CASSQSGTGTDTQYF. The CDR3 region has the DNA TGCGCCAGCAGCCAATCCGGGACAGGCACAGATACGCAGTATTTT.

The V and J genes are TRBV28 and TRBJ2-1; 9 nucleotides line up with TRBD2. Germline assignment: CDR1 MDHEN and CDR2 SYDVKM. The CDR3 is 12 residues long. The CDR3 loop reads CGVAGEYNEQFF. CDR3 DNA: TGTGGGGTAGCGGGAGAGTACAATGAGCAGTTCTTC.

This clonotype has more than one count but fewer than ten. The chain carries TRBV6-2 or TRBV6-3 and TRBJ2-2, with a tentative D call TRBD2 (5 bases). The germline V and J ends were trimmed by 2 bases and 1 base, with 11 bases remaining between them. This CDR3 comprises 16 residues. Germline CDR1 MNHEY, CDR2 SVGEGT. The CDR3 spells CASSYPSGGNTGELFF. The CDR3 DNA reads as TGTGCCAGCAGTTACCCCAGCGGAGGGAACACCGGGGAGCTGTTTTTT.

The chain joins TRBV19 to TRBJ2-7; TRBD1 aligns across 7 bases. Germline V gene data show CDR1 as LNHDA and CDR2 as SQIVND (reference sequence). The CDR3 sequence is 15 residues long. Trimming cost V 4 bases and J 0 bases; bases outside gene matches: 6. The chain's CDR3 is CASSTTWDSSYEQYF. CDR3 in DNA: TGTGCCAGTAGTACCACTTGGGACAGCTCCTACGAGCAGTACTTC.

The CDR3 loop reads CASSQNVITSGLLTDTQYF. In DNA form, the CDR3 reads TGCGCCAGCAGCCAAAATGTCATCACTAGCGGACTTCTCACAGATACGCAGTATTTT. The chain links TRBV4-3 to TRBJ2-3; 8 nucleotides align to TRBD2. This CDR3 comprises 19 residues. Germline lookup yields CDR1 LGHNA and CDR2 YSLEER. With V trimmed by 2 bases and J by 2 bases, 15 bases remained unmatched.

This chain uses TRBV24-1 with TRBJ1-3; no clear D gene. CDR1 KGHDR and CDR2 SFDVKD come from the germline V gene. Trimming stripped 5 bases from V and 0 bases from J, with 13 bases between. CDR3 length: 16 amino acids. In nucleotides, the CDR3 is TGTGCCACCAGTGTAGGTGGAAGTCCCTCTGGAAACACCATATATTTT. Amino acid sequence: CATSVGGSPSGNTIYF.

This clonotype was counted many times. The V gene is TRBV25-1, the J gene TRBJ1-1; D is undetermined. CDR1 and CDR2 from the germline V gene are MGHDK and SYGVNS. V lost 7 bases to trimming and J lost 6 bases, with 9 bases between them. There are 11 residues in the CDR3. The CDR3 sequence: CASKPRSEAFF. The CDR3 bases are TGTGCCAGCAAACCGAGGTCTGAAGCTTTCTTT.

The rearrangement links TRBV28 to TRBJ1-4; D call uncertain. This CDR3 is built from 15 residues. The germline CDR1 and CDR2 sequences are MDHEN and SYDVKM. V lost 4 bases and J 13 bases, leaving 22 bases between the germline ends. The CDR3 spells CASSSSELGFSRLFF. CDR3 DNA sequence: TGTGCCAGCAGTTCCTCAGAATTAGGGTTTAGTAGACTGTTTTTT.

This chain joins TRBV19 and TRBJ2-7, with a possible D match to TRBD1 (6 bases). This CDR3 is 15 amino acids long. Deletions cut 1 base from V and 1 base from J, with 11 bases between. Germline V gene lookup returns CDR1 LNHDA and CDR2 SQIVND (reference sequence). As DNA, the CDR3 is TGTGCCAGTAGTATAGGCCAGGGGCCGTCCTACGAGCAGTACGTC. It codes for CASSIGQGPSYEQYV.

The chain employs TRBV19 and TRBJ2-3; D gene uncertain. The CDR3 has 14 amino acids. In germline, CDR1 is LNHDA, CDR2 SQIVND (reference sequence). V shed 4 bases and J shed 0 bases, with 8 bases lying between them. CDR3 bases: TGTGCCAGTAGTACCCATACCAGCACAGATACGCAGTATTTT. Amino acids: CASSTHTSTDTQYF.

The rearrangement uses TRBV6-2 or TRBV6-3 and TRBJ2-7; D unresolved. The V gene lost 7 bases and the J gene lost 2 bases, with 9 bases spanning the gap. The CDR3 has 12 amino acids. Germline lookup yields CDR1 MNHEY and CDR2 SVGEGT. The CDR3 reads CASKGHPYEQYF. Here the CDR3 DNA reads TGTGCCAGCAAAGGGCATCCCTACGAGCAGTACTTC.

The genes are TRBV6-6 and TRBJ2-1; TRBD1 is a possible D gene (5 bases). Germline loops: CDR1 MNHNY, CDR2 SVGAGI (reference sequence). The CDR3 loop spans 15 amino acids. Trimming removed 5 bases from V and 4 bases from J, with 15 bases in between. This chain's CDR3 is CASSVRRGFYNEQFF. The DNA of the CDR3 is TGTGCCAGCAGTGTCAGAAGGGGCTTTTACAATGAGCAGTTCTTC.

This clonotype came up a few times. The chain joins TRBV19 to TRBJ2-4; D possibly corresponds to TRBD1 (7 bases). This CDR3 has 12 residues. CDR1 is LNHDA and CDR2 is SQIVND in the germline V gene (reference sequence). V gave up 6 bases and J gave up 7 bases, with 10 bases separating them. The CDR3 spells CASRAGQNIQYF. DNA for the CDR3: TGTGCCAGTAGGGCGGGACAGAACATTCAGTACTTC.